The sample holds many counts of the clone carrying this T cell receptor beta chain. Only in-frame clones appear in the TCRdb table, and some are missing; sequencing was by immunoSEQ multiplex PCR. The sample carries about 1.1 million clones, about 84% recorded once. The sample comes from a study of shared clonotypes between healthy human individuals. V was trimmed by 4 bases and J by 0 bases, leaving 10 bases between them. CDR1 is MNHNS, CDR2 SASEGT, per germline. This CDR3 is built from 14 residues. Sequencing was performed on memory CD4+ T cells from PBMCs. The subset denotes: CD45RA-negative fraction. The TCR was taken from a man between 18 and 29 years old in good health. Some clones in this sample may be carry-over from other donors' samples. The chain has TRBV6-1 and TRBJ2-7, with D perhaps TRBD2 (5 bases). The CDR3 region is CASSVRGSSYEQYF. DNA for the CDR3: TGTGCCAGCAGTGTGAGAGGGAGCTCCTACGAGCAGTACTTC.